The 26 T cell receptor beta chains below come from one sample, sequenced in a study of blood T cells in healthy people across ages. Using a J-beta primer mix together with a sample-barcoded 5' primer, a second PCR was run for roughly 6 to 12 cycles. One entry per CDR3 protein results from TCRdb running MiXCR on the 5' RACE reads. The repertoire consists of roughly 1,500,000 distinct CDR3 sequences, with about 35% occurring once and the leading ten covering 10% to 12%. The sequenced material came from blood. Receptors originate from a woman aged 25 to 45 in good health.

V gene TRBV20-1 combines with J gene TRBJ2-3, with 11 bases aligning to TRBD2. Germline-derived CDR1 and CDR2 are DFQATT and SNEGSKA (reference sequence). This CDR3 has 15 residues. With 4 bases clipped from V and 2 bases from J, the junction kept 5 bases outside the gene matches. CDR3 DNA sequence: TGCAGTGCTACCGGGACTAGCGGCGACACAGATACGCAGTATTTT. Translating gives CSATGTSGDTDTQYF.

This clonotype was recorded many times. The chain recombines TRBV28 with TRBJ1-2; D not certain. This CDR3 has 11 residues. Per germline, CDR1 MDHEN and CDR2 SYDVKM. Trimming removed 2 bases from V and 5 bases from J, with 3 bases in between. The CDR3 loop is CASSLQYGYTF. The DNA for the CDR3 is TGTGCCAGCAGTTTACAGTATGGCTACACCTTC.

This clonotype has a handful of counts. This chain links TRBV28 with TRBJ1-1; D possibly corresponds to TRBD1 (6 bases). CDR3 length: 14 residues. Germline CDR1 and CDR2: MDHEN and SYDVKM. Trimming took off 7 bases at V and 9 bases at J, with 21 bases between the two ends. The CDR3 loop reads CASTLGGSPNQAFF. The CDR3 DNA reads as TGTGCCAGCACGCTAGGGGGGTCTCCGAATCAAGCTTTCTTT.

This clonotype has only a few counts. The chain recombines TRBV3-1 with TRBJ2-4; the match to TRBD1 covers 8 bases. Trimming cost V 2 bases and J 0 bases; bases outside gene matches: 3. There are 16 residues in the CDR3. The V gene's germline CDR1 is LGHDT and CDR2 YNNKEL (reference sequence). CDR3 loop: CASSQRTGRAKNIQYF. The CDR3 coding sequence is TGTGCCAGCAGCCAACGGACAGGGAGAGCCAAAAACATTCAGTACTTC.

The V and J genes are TRBV12-3 or TRBV12-4 and TRBJ2-7; D is perhaps TRBD1 (5 bases). This CDR3 spans 12 amino acids. The V and J ends lost 5 bases and 7 bases respectively, with 12 bases between them. DNA for the CDR3: TGTGCCAGCAGTGTTAGGGGCGATGAGCAGTACTTC. Protein: CASSVRGDEQYF.

The V call is TRBV27, the J call TRBJ2-3; D is ambiguous. The length of the CDR3 is 14 residues. V was trimmed by 3 bases and J by 3 bases, leaving 10 bases between them. CDR1 MNHEY and CDR2 SMNVEV come from the germline V gene (reference sequence). The CDR3 nucleotides read TGTGCCAGCAGTTTCCTCCCTCAGACAGATACGCAGTATTTT. It yields the protein CASSFLPQTDTQYF.

The chain is built from TRBV20-1 and TRBJ2-5, with 13 nucleotides matching TRBD2. Losses at the gene ends were 3 bases for V and 7 bases for J; bases not matched to a gene: 5. The CDR3 consists of 14 residues. Germline assignment: CDR1 DFQATT and CDR2 SNEGSKA (reference sequence). The CDR3 DNA sequence: TGCAGTGCTAGCACTAGCGGGGGGGAGGGGACCCAGTACTTC. It yields the protein CSASTSGGEGTQYF.

The rearrangement joins TRBV7-9 to TRBJ2-5; no definite D call. This CDR3 region has 16 residues. Looked up from germline, CDR1 is SEHNR and CDR2 is FQNEAQ (reference sequence). V was clipped by 2 bases and J by 5 bases, with 18 bases between them. The CDR3 is CASSLNLYSLGETQYF. The CDR3 DNA follows: TGTGCCAGCAGCTTAAATTTGTACTCTCTAGGGGAGACCCAGTACTTC. Drawing the rest from reference TRBV7-9 and TRBJ2-5, the complete variable domain is DTGVSQNPRHKITKRGQNVTFRCDPISEHNRLYWYRQTLGQGPEFLTYFQNEAQLEKSRLLSDRFSAERPKGSFSTLEIQRTEQGDSAMYLCASSLNLYSLGETQYFGPGTRLLVL.

This clonotype was observed a few times. The CDR3 sequence is CASSLTSSGTRDFSEQFF. The CDR3 DNA is TGTGCCAGCAGCCTAACGAGCTCCGGGACTAGAGATTTCTCTGAGCAGTTCTTC. The V gene is TRBV4-2, the J gene TRBJ2-1; 8 bases match TRBD2. V lost 4 bases, J lost 9 bases, and 20 bases stayed unmatched. Germline V lookup: CDR1 LGHNA, CDR2 YNFKEQ. The CDR3 extends over 18 amino acids.

This clonotype was counted at least ten times. The rearrangement links TRBV3-1 to TRBJ1-1; no clear D. CDR1 and CDR2 from the germline V gene are LGHDT and YNNKEL (reference sequence). Trimming took 6 bases from V and 2 from J, leaving 7 bases between them. The CDR3 contains 12 residues. The CDR3 reads CASSQRNTEAFF. In nucleotides, the CDR3 is TGTGCCAGCAGTCAGAGAAACACTGAAGCTTTCTTT.

There are a few counts of this clonotype. The CDR3 region has the DNA TGTGCCAGCAGCCCGAGGTTAAACACAGATACGCAGTATTTT. Amino acid sequence: CASSPRLNTDTQYF. The V and J genes are TRBV9 and TRBJ2-3; D ambiguous. The CDR3 has 14 residues. Germline CDR1 reads SGDLS; CDR2 reads YYNGEE. V lost 4 bases to trimming and J lost 2 bases, with 11 bases between them.

CDR3 sequence: CASSRESYYEQYF. Here the CDR3 DNA reads TGCGCCAGCTCCCGTGAATCCTACTACGAGCAGTACTTC. The genes are TRBV5-1 and TRBJ2-7; D is ambiguous. Germline V gene lookup returns CDR1 SGHRS and CDR2 YFSETQ. The CDR3 spans 13 residues. Between the trimmed V and J ends, which lost 7 bases and 3 bases, there was a span of 14 bases.

This rearrangement joins TRBV5-1 to TRBJ2-5, with D unclear. This CDR3 is built from 12 residues. Germline V gene sequence: CDR1 SGHRS, CDR2 YFSETQ. Trimming took 5 bases from V and 12 from J, leaving 17 bases between them. CDR3 loop: CASSLGQSQEYF. CDR3 nucleotide sequence: TGCGCCAGCAGTCTCGGGCAGTCTCAAGAGTACTTC. The full variable domain, rest sourced from reference TRBV5-1 and TRBJ2-5, is KAGVTQTPRYLIKTRGQQVTLSCSPISGHRSVSWYQQTPGQGLQFLFEYFSETQRNKGNFPGRFSGRQFSNSRSEMNVSTLELGDSALYLCASSLGQSQEYFGPGTRLLVL.

The V and J genes are TRBV6-2 or TRBV6-3 and TRBJ2-7; maybe TRBD2 (6 bases). V was pared by 8 bases and J by 0 bases, with 17 bases between. CDR3 length equals 15 residues. CDR1 and CDR2 from the germline V gene are MNHEY and SVGEGT. CDR3 nucleotide sequence: TGTGCCAGCCCTCCGGGACTCCGACTCTCCTACGAGCAGTACTTC. Protein sequence: CASPPGLRLSYEQYF.

The J gene is TRBJ1-2, the V gene TRBV15; 7 bases are a match to TRBD1. J lost 4 bases, V lost 2 bases, and 10 bases had no gene match. Germline CDR1 LNHNV, CDR2 YYDKDF (reference sequence). The CDR3 loop spans 16 amino acids. The CDR3 nucleotides are TGTGCCACCAGCAGAACCGGGACAGACAGTGTCTATGGCTACACCTTC. It encodes CATSRTGTDSVYGYTF.

In its sample, this clonotype was seen a few times. This rearrangement joins TRBV7-8 to TRBJ2-1; TRBD2 matches 11 bases. The V gene's germline CDR1 is SGHVS and CDR2 FQNEAQ. With V trimmed by 5 bases and J by 5 bases, 8 bases remained unmatched. The CDR3 consists of 16 residues. DNA for the CDR3: TGTGCCAGCAGCCTCCTGACTAGCGGGGCAAACAATGAGCAGTTCTTC. Residues: CASSLLTSGANNEQFF.

This clonotype appeared a few times. CDR3 sequence: CSARGTRNSPLHF. The CDR3, as DNA: TGCAGTGCTAGAGGGACAAGAAATTCACCCCTCCACTTT. The chain carries TRBV20-1 and TRBJ1-6; possible D gene TRBD1, 5 bases. The V end was cut by 1 base, the J end by 7 bases, with 8 bases between. Looked up from germline, CDR1 is DFQATT and CDR2 is SNEGSKA (reference sequence). CDR3 length equals 13 residues.

This clonotype was found a few times. The chain is built from TRBV27 and TRBJ2-7, with D perhaps matching TRBD2 (5 bases). The CDR3 has 14 amino acids. V lost 3 bases to trimming and J lost 2 bases, with 11 bases between them. Germline assignment: CDR1 MNHEY and CDR2 SMNVEV (reference sequence). For the CDR3, the DNA is TGTGCCAGCAGTTTTACGGGGATAACCTACGAGCAGTACTTC. Amino acids: CASSFTGITYEQYF.

The genes are TRBV27 and TRBJ1-4, with D unclear. V was shortened by 8 bases and J by 10 bases, with 14 bases between the two germline ends. The CDR3 has 12 residues. The germline V gene has CDR1 MNHEY and CDR2 SMNVEV (reference sequence). The CDR3 bases are TGTGCCAGCTTCGGCTCTGGTGGAAAACTGTTTTTT. It is translated as CASFGSGGKLFF.

This clonotype was seen many times. The chain has TRBV20-1 and TRBJ2-5; the D gene is possibly TRBD2 (6 bases). Germline loops: CDR1 DFQATT, CDR2 SNEGSKA (reference sequence). CDR3 length: 13 residues. V was trimmed by 5 bases and J by 4 bases, leaving 14 bases between them. The CDR3 loop reads CSAVPLARETQYF. The DNA for the CDR3 is TGCAGTGCTGTTCCACTAGCCCGAGAGACCCAGTACTTC.

This clonotype was detected only a few times. The J gene is TRBJ2-7, the V gene TRBV5-1; 10 bases line up with TRBD1. This CDR3 spans 15 amino acids. With V trimmed by 0 bases and J by 4 bases, 4 bases remained unmatched. Germline V CDR1 and CDR2: SGHRS, YFSETQ. This CDR3 reads CASSLERTGGYEQYF. As DNA, the CDR3 is TGCGCCAGCAGCTTGGAACGGACAGGGGGTTACGAGCAGTACTTC. Together with reference TRBV5-1 and TRBJ2-7, the CDR3 gives the full variable domain: KAGVTQTPRYLIKTRGQQVTLSCSPISGHRSVSWYQQTPGQGLQFLFEYFSETQRNKGNFPGRFSGRQFSNSRSEMNVSTLELGDSALYLCASSLERTGGYEQYFGPGTRLTVT.

This clonotype was seen a handful of times. The rearrangement joins TRBV27 to TRBJ2-4; 10 positions agree with TRBD1. The J call could be wrong; TRBJ2-7 is a better fit for the DNA end. The length of the CDR3 is 15 residues. Germline assignment: CDR1 MNHEY and CDR2 SMNVEV (reference sequence). The CDR3 protein is CASSSPGQGLYEQYF. The CDR3 nucleotides are TGTGCCAGCAGTTCCCCGGGACAGGGGCTGTACGAGCAGTACTTC.

This clonotype was seen a handful of times. The chain joins TRBV14 to TRBJ2-2; D is unresolved. The CDR3 sequence is 14 residues long. The germline V gene has CDR1 SGHDN and CDR2 FVKESK. Trimming left V 4 bases short and J 5 bases short, with 11 bases between. CDR3 DNA: TGTGCCAGCAGCCTAGCAACCTTAACCGGGGAGCTGTTTTTT. Translation gives CASSLATLTGELFF.

This clonotype has a handful of counts. The V call is TRBV6-1, the J call TRBJ2-2; tentatively, D is TRBD1 (5 bases). Per the germline V gene, CDR1 is MNHNS and CDR2 is SASEGT. The V end was cut by 4 bases, the J end by 0 bases, with 9 bases between. The CDR3 is made up of 15 amino acids. CDR3: CASSADRPNTGELFF. The CDR3 region has the DNA TGTGCCAGCAGTGCTGACAGACCGAACACCGGGGAGCTGTTTTTT.

The chain links TRBV20-1 to TRBJ1-2; D is ambiguous. Trimming left V 4 bases short and J 3 bases short, with 6 bases between. The germline V gene has CDR1 DFQATT and CDR2 SNEGSKA (reference sequence). The CDR3 is made up of 11 amino acids. The CDR3, as DNA: TGCAGTGCTATTACAGACTATGGCTACACCTTC. Residues: CSAITDYGYTF.

This chain uses TRBV6-5 with TRBJ2-7, with D uncertain. Germline V gives CDR1 MNHEY, CDR2 SVGAGI. The V gene lost 4 bases and the J gene lost 11 bases, with 18 bases spanning the gap. This CDR3 is 13 amino acids long. The CDR3 bases are TGTGCCAGCAGTTTGGGCTCAAGGATGGTAGAGTACTTC. Its translation is CASSLGSRMVEYF.